These 11 T cell receptor beta chains were all obtained from the same sample, sequenced in a study of glioma-infiltrating T cells. The iRepertoire nested amplicon-rescue multiplex PCR amplified TCR alpha and beta CDR3s from RNA. TCRdb passed the multiplex PCR reads through MiXCR, listing each CDR3 protein once. The table includes 93,000 or so distinct CDR3 sequences, about 28% detected once. The sample consisted of glioma tissue, nonneoplastic brain tissue, or PBMCs (not recorded which). These receptors came from a human donor with low-grade glioma or glioblastoma, undergoing nonglioma brain surgery, or in good health (not recorded which).

This clonotype was detected many times. This rearrangement joins TRBV20-1 to TRBJ1-5; tentatively, D is TRBD1 (6 bases). The CDR3 length is 16 residues. Germline V CDR1 and CDR2: DFQATT, SNEGSKA (reference sequence). Trimming took off 0 bases at V and 3 bases at J, with 15 bases between the two ends. CDR3 nucleotides: TGCAGTGCTAGAGATCAAGGGAACAGGGCCAATCAGCCCCAGCATTTT. This sequence encodes CSARDQGNRANQPQHF.

The gene calls are TRBV7-6 and TRBJ2-3; tentatively, D is TRBD2 (5 bases). V lost 3 bases and J 5 bases, leaving 18 bases between the germline ends. The germline gives CDR1 SGHVS, CDR2 FNYEAQ. This CDR3 comprises 16 residues. The DNA for the CDR3 is TGTGCCAGCAGCTTCCTAGGGAGAGCAGGCATAGATACGCAGTATTTT. As protein: CASSFLGRAGIDTQYF.

This clonotype appeared many times. CDR3 loop: CASSAQQGVTDTQYF. The CDR3 DNA is TGTGCCAGCTCAGCTCAACAGGGGGTCACAGATACGCAGTATTTT. This chain joins TRBV18 and TRBJ2-3; 8 nucleotides agree with TRBD1. CDR1 is KGHSH, CDR2 LQKENI, per germline. This CDR3 contains 15 residues. Trimming removed 5 bases from V and 2 bases from J; junction bases left unmatched: 6.

This clonotype was recorded at least ten times. The CDR3 region is CSARPGQRSTDTQYF. The CDR3 coding sequence is TGCAGTGCTAGACCGGGACAGCGCAGCACAGATACGCAGTATTTT. The chain couples TRBV20-1 to TRBJ2-3; the match to TRBD1 covers 7 bases. Germline CDR1 reads DFQATT; CDR2 reads SNEGSKA (reference sequence). V was pared by 2 bases and J by 0 bases, with 5 bases of the junction left unmatched. The CDR3 is made up of 15 amino acids.

The table lists this clonotype with a few counts. This chain joins TRBV7-9 and TRBJ1-2, with 10 bases that match TRBD1. The CDR3 extends over 15 amino acids. Unmatched junction bases numbered 11, after V lost 5 bases and J lost 8 bases. The germline V gene encodes CDR1 SEHNR and CDR2 FQNEAQ (reference sequence). The CDR3: CASSPETGGAWGYTF. Written as DNA, the CDR3 is TGTGCCAGCAGCCCAGAGACAGGGGGCGCGTGGGGCTACACCTTC.

This clonotype was found many times. V is TRBV7-2 and J is TRBJ1-2; D is uncertain. The CDR3 has 12 residues. The germline CDR1 and CDR2 sequences are SGHTA and FQGNSA. V lost 5 bases to trimming and J lost 7 bases, with 11 bases between them. The CDR3 coding sequence is TGTGCCAGCAGCCTGCCCGTGGGTGGCTACACCTTC. It specifies CASSLPVGGYTF.

There are many counts of this clonotype. This chain uses TRBV6-1 with TRBJ1-6, with 7 bases aligning to TRBD1. The CDR3 is 15 amino acids. Trimming cost V 5 bases and J 6 bases; bases outside gene matches: 7. CDR1 and CDR2 (germline): MNHNS, SASEGT. For the CDR3, the DNA is TGTGCCAGCAGTCCGACAGGGACTCGTAATTCACCCCTCCACTTT. It codes for CASSPTGTRNSPLHF.

This clonotype has ten or more counts. The germline gene is not matched at one end of the junction; a read error may be the cause. The CDR3 DNA follows: TGTGCCAGCAGTTACTCGACGGTTACCGAAGGTAACTTC. It translates to CASSYSTVTEGNF. The J gene is TRBJ2-4, the V gene TRBV6-2 or TRBV6-3; D ambiguous. The CDR3 consists of 13 residues. CDR1 is MNHEY and CDR2 is SVGEGT in the germline V gene.

This clonotype turned up a few times. The chain recombines TRBV7-2 with TRBJ2-3, with TRBD2 identical over 13 bases. This CDR3 is built from 18 residues. V lost 4 bases to trimming and J lost 6 bases; unmatched junction nucleotides: 13. Per the germline V gene, CDR1 is SGHTA and CDR2 is FQGNSA. The CDR3 DNA follows: TGTGCCAGCAGCTCCTCCTTACTAGCGGGGGGGCGACCCGATACGCAGTATTTT. Translated, it gives CASSSSLLAGGRPDTQYF.

The chain links TRBV10-3 to TRBJ1-1; D gene uncertain. The ends were cut back, 5 bases at V and 3 bases at J, with 10 bases in the middle. The CDR3 length is 13 residues. In germline, CDR1 is ENHRY, CDR2 SYGVKD. Here the CDR3 DNA reads TGTGCCATCAGTAGCGGTGGGGACACTGAAGCTTTCTTT. This encodes CAISSGGDTEAFF.

This clonotype has at least ten counts. The rearrangement joins TRBV20-1 to TRBJ2-7; the D call may be TRBD1 or TRBD2 (5 bases each). V lost 3 bases and J 7 bases, leaving 16 bases between the germline ends. The CDR3 sequence is 13 residues long. The germline gives CDR1 DFQATT, CDR2 SNEGSKA (reference sequence). The CDR3 DNA is TGCAGTGCTAGCCGCTCGGGGCTGGGGGAGCAGTACTTC. It specifies CSASRSGLGEQYF.